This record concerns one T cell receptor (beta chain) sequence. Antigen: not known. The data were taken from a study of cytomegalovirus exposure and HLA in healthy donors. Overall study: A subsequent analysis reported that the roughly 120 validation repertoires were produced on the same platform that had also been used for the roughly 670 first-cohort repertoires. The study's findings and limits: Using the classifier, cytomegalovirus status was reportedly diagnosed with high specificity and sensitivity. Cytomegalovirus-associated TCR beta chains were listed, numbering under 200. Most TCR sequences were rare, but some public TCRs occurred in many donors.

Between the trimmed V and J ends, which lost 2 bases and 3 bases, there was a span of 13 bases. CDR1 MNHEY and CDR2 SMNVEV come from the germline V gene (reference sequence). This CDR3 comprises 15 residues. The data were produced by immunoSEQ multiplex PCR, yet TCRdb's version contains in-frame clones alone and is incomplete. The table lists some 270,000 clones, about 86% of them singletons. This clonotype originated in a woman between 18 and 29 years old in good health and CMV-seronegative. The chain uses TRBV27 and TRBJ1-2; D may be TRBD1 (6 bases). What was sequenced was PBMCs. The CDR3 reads CASSLVGGAYYGYTF. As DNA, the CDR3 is TGTGCCAGCAGTTTAGTAGGGGGGGCATACTATGGCTACACCTTC.